The 28 T cell receptor beta chains below all came from one sample that was sequenced in a study of control samples from healthy donors and cancer patients. Only in-frame clones appear in the TCRdb table, and some are missing; sequencing was by immunoSEQ multiplex PCR. This sample carries over 150,000 clones, around 89% of them seen once, and the ten largest clones take 1.2% to 1.5%. Sequenced sample: blood. The source is a woman between 45 and 60 years old in good health.

V is TRBV4-3 and J is TRBJ1-6; maybe TRBD1 (5 bases). Germline V gene data show CDR1 as LGHNA and CDR2 as YSLEER. The CDR3 covers 15 residues. The V end lost 3 bases, the J end lost 8 bases, and 14 bases lay between the germline ends. DNA of the CDR3: TGCGCCAGCAGCCAGGCAGGGCGAGGGGATTCACCCCTCCACTTT. The encoded protein is CASSQAGRGDSPLHF.

V and J are TRBV29-1 and TRBJ1-4; tentative D call: TRBD1 (6 bases). From germline, CDR1 is SQVTM and CDR2 ANQGSEA. V dropped 6 bases and J dropped 8 bases, with 10 bases sitting between them. The CDR3 extends over 11 amino acids. The CDR3 nucleotides are TGCAGCGTCGGACAGACGGAAAAACTGTTTTTT. The encoded protein is CSVGQTEKLFF. Supplemented by reference TRBV29-1 and TRBJ1-4, the full variable domain reads SAVISQKPSRDICQRGTSLTIQCQVDSQVTMMFWYRQQPGQSLTLIATANQGSEATYESGFVIDKFPISRPNLTFSTLTVSNMSPEDSSIYLCSVGQTEKLFFGSGTQLSVL.

Here the CDR3 reads CASSLDTKGQPQHF. The CDR3 DNA reads TGCGCCAGCAGCTTGGACACAAAAGGGCAGCCCCAGCATTTT. V gene TRBV5-1 combines with J gene TRBJ1-5; D gene uncertain. The CDR3 runs to 14 residues. CDR1 is SGHRS, CDR2 YFSETQ, per germline. V was cut by 0 bases and J by 7 bases, with 11 bases left in between.

The V call is TRBV7-2, the J call TRBJ1-2; 8 nucleotides match TRBD1. Looked up from germline, CDR1 is SGHTA and CDR2 is FQGNSA. This CDR3 has 14 amino acids. The V and J ends lost 11 bases and 7 bases, in that order; junction bases with no gene match: 15. CDR3 sequence reads: CAGSKTGQGTGYTF. Written as DNA, the CDR3 is TGTGCCGGGAGCAAAACCGGACAGGGCACTGGCTACACCTTC. Looking up the rest from reference TRBV7-2 and TRBJ1-2 gives the full variable domain: GAGVSQSPSNKVTEKGKDVELRCDPISGHTALYWYRQSLGQGLEFLIYFQGNSAPDKSGLPSDRFSAERTGGSVSTLTIQRTQQEDSAVYLCAGSKTGQGTGYTFGSGTRLTVV.

V is TRBV30 and J is TRBJ1-3; no definite D call. V lost 3 bases and J lost 0, with 6 bases in between. Germline assignment: CDR1 GTSNPN and CDR2 SVGIG (reference sequence). This CDR3 has 13 amino acids. CDR3 amino acids: CAWRMNSGNTIYF. DNA of the CDR3: TGTGCCTGGAGAATGAACTCTGGAAACACCATATATTTT.

The chain couples TRBV7-6 to TRBJ1-1; tentative D call: TRBD1 (6 bases). This CDR3 region has 14 residues. Germline CDR1 is SGHVS and CDR2 is FNYEAQ. V lost 1 base, J lost 7 bases, and 13 bases lay in between. The CDR3 coding sequence is TGTGCCAGCAGCTTAGAGCGTGGCAGGGGTGAAGCTTTCTTT. It codes for CASSLERGRGEAFF.

On this clone: Other DNA sequences within the sample encode an identical CDR3. The V call is TRBV20-1, the J call TRBJ2-7; D may be TRBD1 (5 bases). Germline values: CDR1 DFQATT, CDR2 SNEGSKA (reference sequence). V was shortened by 5 bases and J by 2 bases, with 7 bases between the two germline ends. This CDR3 is 11 amino acids long. The CDR3 region is CSAPDTYEQYF. The DNA of the CDR3 is TGCAGTGCTCCGGACACCTACGAGCAGTACTTC.

The V call is TRBV4-3, the J call TRBJ2-7; 8 bases align to TRBD1. Germline CDR1 is LGHNA and CDR2 is YSLEER. Trimming took 6 bases from V and 7 from J; bases not matched to a gene: 11. The CDR3 is made up of 14 amino acids. Written as DNA, the CDR3 is TGCGCCAGCAGTCTTAGACAGGGGCTTTTTGAGCAGTACTTC. This sequence encodes CASSLRQGLFEQYF.

The chain combines TRBV9 with TRBJ2-7; D is unresolved. Trimming took off 0 bases at V and 3 bases at J, with 7 bases between the two ends. Germline CDR1 is SGDLS and CDR2 is YYNGEE. This CDR3 is built from 13 residues. DNA for the CDR3: TGTGCCAGCAGCGTAGACACAAACTACGAGCAGTACTTC. Residues: CASSVDTNYEQYF.

The chain links TRBV10-1 to TRBJ2-7, with 8 bases identical to TRBD1. Germline CDR1 WNHNN, CDR2 SYGVQD (reference sequence). The CDR3 runs to 15 residues. Trimming cost V 0 bases and J 2 bases; bases outside gene matches: 3. The CDR3 nucleotides are TGCGCCAGCAGTGAGTCGGTGACAGGGGCCTACGAGCAGTACTTC. Translating it yields CASSESVTGAYEQYF.

This chain connects TRBV10-3 to TRBJ1-1, with D perhaps matching TRBD1 (6 bases). CDR3 length equals 17 residues. Trimming took off 4 bases at V and 1 base at J, with 19 bases between the two ends. The germline V gene has CDR1 ENHRY and CDR2 SYGVKD. The CDR3 protein is CAISVGPDLTGNTEAFF. CDR3 coding DNA: TGTGCCATCAGTGTCGGTCCCGACTTGACAGGGAACACTGAAGCTTTCTTT.

The table lists this clone with a few counts. The CDR3, as DNA: TGTGCCAGTAGTACGTTCCCCAGCGGGAGGGGCTACAATGAGCAGTTCTTC. Translating it yields CASSTFPSGRGYNEQFF. V is TRBV19 and J is TRBJ2-1; 10 nucleotides agree with TRBD2. From germline, CDR1 is LNHDA and CDR2 SQIVND (reference sequence). V lost 4 bases to trimming and J lost 3 bases; unmatched junction nucleotides: 9. CDR3 length: 17 amino acids.

Details on this clone: An end of the junction does not agree with germline; a read error may underlie this. The rearrangement uses TRBV9 and TRBJ2-1; D is undetermined. The CDR3 is 12 amino acids. Germline V gives CDR1 SGDLS, CDR2 YYNGEE. The CDR3 DNA is TGTGCCAGCAGCGCGCCCTATAATGAGCAGTTCTTC. Its protein product is CASSAPYNEQFF.

This clone is a singleton in its sample. This chain joins TRBV28 and TRBJ1-1, with 9 bases identical to TRBD1. V dropped 1 base and J dropped 7; count of bases not matched to a gene: 13. This CDR3 is 17 amino acids long. The germline gives CDR1 MDHEN, CDR2 SYDVKM. CDR3 protein: CASSLFGTGYLVFEAFF. Written as DNA, the CDR3 is TGTGCCAGCAGTTTATTCGGGACAGGGTATTTGGTTTTTGAAGCTTTCTTT.

V and J are TRBV19 and TRBJ1-1; D is perhaps TRBD1 (6 bases). With 5 bases removed from V and 0 bases from J, the gap between germline ends came to 16 bases. The germline V gene has CDR1 LNHDA and CDR2 SQIVND (reference sequence). This CDR3 has 16 amino acids. The CDR3 bases are TGTGCCAGTAGTGTCCTAATCGACAGGTTGAACACTGAAGCTTTCTTT. Translation: CASSVLIDRLNTEAFF.

The chain recombines TRBV9 with TRBJ2-5; 9 positions match TRBD2. CDR1 and CDR2 (germline): SGDLS, YYNGEE. CDR3 length: 17 residues. The junction had 10 bases not matched to a gene; V was cut back by 1 base and J by 3 bases. This CDR3 is CASSVRAGGLPEETQYF. The CDR3 bases are TGTGCCAGCAGCGTAAGGGCGGGGGGGCTCCCAGAAGAGACCCAGTACTTC.

This clone was found once. This chain joins TRBV15 and TRBJ2-5; a possible D gene is TRBD1 (6 bases). This CDR3 comprises 15 residues. V lost 0 bases and J lost 4, with 12 bases in between. Germline CDR1 and CDR2: LNHNV and YYDKDF (reference sequence). CDR3 sequence reads: CATSRDYTDRETQYF. The CDR3, as DNA: TGTGCCACCAGCAGAGACTATACGGACAGAGAGACCCAGTACTTC.

V and J are TRBV21-1 and TRBJ1-6; TRBD1 reflects the table's D call only, with no check against the DNA. TRBV21-1 is a documented pseudogene. CDR3 length equals 14 residues. The CDR3 here is CASSRHRDNSPLHF. The CDR3, as DNA: TGTGCCAGCAGCCGACATCGAGATAATTCACCCCTCCACTTT.

The chain recombines TRBV19 with TRBJ1-2; D is perhaps TRBD1 (6 bases). Germline V gene sequence: CDR1 LNHDA, CDR2 SQIVND (reference sequence). This CDR3 spans 13 amino acids. The ends were cut back, 11 bases at V and 5 bases at J, with 18 bases in the middle. The CDR3 here is CASLKGQTYGYTF. For the CDR3, the DNA is TGTGCCTCCTTGAAGGGACAAACTTATGGCTACACCTTC.

This chain connects TRBV6-5 to TRBJ2-7; unclear D gene. Germline CDR1 reads MNHEY; CDR2 reads SVGAGI. V gave up 2 bases and J gave up 4 bases, with 12 bases separating them. The CDR3 covers 14 residues. Here the CDR3 reads CASSYGTFYYEQYF. CDR3 coding DNA: TGTGCCAGCAGTTACGGCACATTCTATTACGAGCAGTACTTC.

The CDR3 DNA is TGTGCCAGCAGTCCCCGACTAGACTACAATGAGCAGTTCTTC. Translation gives CASSPRLDYNEQFF. The V gene is TRBV27, the J gene TRBJ2-1; TRBD2 might be the D (6 bases). The CDR3 length is 14 residues. The ends were cut back, 5 bases at V and 3 bases at J, with 11 bases in the middle. Germline CDR1 is MNHEY and CDR2 is SMNVEV (reference sequence).

The chain couples TRBV24-1 to TRBJ1-1, with D possibly TRBD1 on 6 matching bases. The V gene lost 4 bases and the J gene lost 4 bases, with 9 bases spanning the gap. This CDR3 region has 13 residues. The germline V gene encodes CDR1 KGHDR and CDR2 SFDVKD. The CDR3 sequence is CATSEVRGTEAFF. The CDR3 DNA sequence: TGTGCCACCAGTGAGGTCAGGGGCACTGAAGCTTTCTTT.

The CDR3 nucleotides are TGTGCCAGCGCAGCCGAAGGGGATAGCACAGATACGCAGTATTTT. Amino acids: CASAAEGDSTDTQYF. The chain uses TRBV11-3 and TRBJ2-3; tentative D call: TRBD1 (5 bases). The CDR3 sequence is 15 residues long. V gave up 8 bases and J gave up 0 bases, with 15 bases separating them. Germline CDR1 SGHNT, CDR2 YENEEA.

V is TRBV24-1 and J is TRBJ2-7; the match to TRBD2 covers 8 bases. Germline assignment: CDR1 KGHDR and CDR2 SFDVKD. CDR3 length equals 16 residues. The V segment lost 5 bases and the J segment 3 bases; nucleotides outside the gene matches: 11. The CDR3 sequence is CATSAADGGGLYEQYF. CDR3 nucleotides: TGTGCCACCAGTGCCGCGGACGGCGGGGGGCTCTACGAGCAGTACTTC.

The chain is built from TRBV5-1 and TRBJ2-3, with 9 bases that match TRBD2. Losses at the gene ends were 6 bases for V and 0 bases for J; bases not matched to a gene: 2. CDR3 length: 14 residues. CDR1 and CDR2 from the germline V gene are SGHRS and YFSETQ. CDR3 region: CASTGTSSTDTQYF. CDR3 nucleotides: TGCGCCAGCACCGGGACTAGCAGCACAGATACGCAGTATTTT. Variable domain in full (rest from reference TRBV5-1 and TRBJ2-3): KAGVTQTPRYLIKTRGQQVTLSCSPISGHRSVSWYQQTPGQGLQFLFEYFSETQRNKGNFPGRFSGRQFSNSRSEMNVSTLELGDSALYLCASTGTSSTDTQYFGPGTRLTVL.

The V gene is TRBV6-2 or TRBV6-3, the J gene TRBJ2-1; D remains ambiguous. Per germline, CDR1 MNHEY and CDR2 SVGEGT. The ends were cut back, 5 bases at V and 0 bases at J, with 17 bases in the middle. The CDR3 extends over 17 amino acids. The CDR3 here is CASSTTNLLSSYNEQFF. DNA of the CDR3: TGTGCCAGCAGTACGACGAATTTACTGAGCTCCTACAATGAGCAGTTCTTC.

This clone was counted once. This rearrangement joins TRBV9 to TRBJ1-3; D is undetermined. Germline V lookup: CDR1 SGDLS, CDR2 YYNGEE. CDR3 size: 16 residues. The V end was cut by 0 bases, the J end by 0 bases, with 10 bases between. As DNA, the CDR3 is TGTGCCAGCAGCGTAGTGGAGGAGCTCTCTGGAAACACCATATATTTT. It codes for CASSVVEELSGNTIYF.

Comments on this clone: The junction does not match germline at one end; this may be a read error. The chain combines TRBV6-1 with TRBJ1-5, with D maybe TRBD1 (5 bases). Germline V gene lookup returns CDR1 MNHNS and CDR2 SASEGT. The CDR3 has 13 amino acids. CDR3 in amino acids: CAGSEQGNQPQHF. The CDR3 DNA is TGTGCCGGCAGTGAACAGGGCAATCAGCCCCAGCATTTT.